This TCR beta chain was observed in a study of blood T cell repertoires in COVID-19. Study overall: Collection of acute and convalescent COVID-19 samples took place in the United States, Italy and Spain. T cells, B-cell-depleted T cells, or PBMCs supplied cDNA or gDNA.

The CDR3 loop spans 14 amino acids. Germline assignment: CDR1 SEHNR and CDR2 FQNEAQ (reference sequence). The germline V and J ends were trimmed by 4 bases and 2 bases, with 12 bases remaining between them. Authors' processing steps: Reference gene primers were amplified, and this amplification served to estimate nucleated cell counts. Sequencing used immunoSEQ multiplex PCR; TCRdb keeps in-frame clones, though not all of them. V and J calls and clone size are as listed in that table; D and trimming were resolved from the DNA. This sample has over 600,000 clones, with 85% to 90% found just once. Sequencing was performed on peripheral blood. The source is a woman between 18 and 29 years old with acute or convalescent COVID-19. The chain joins TRBV7-9 to TRBJ2-7; maybe TRBD1 (5 bases). In DNA form, the CDR3 reads TGTGCCAGCAGCTCCAGGGATCTACCCTACGAGCAGTACTTC. This sequence encodes CASSSRDLPYEQYF.